The text below deals with one T cell receptor (delta chain). The antigen is unknown. The data originate from a study of Vδ1+ human thymocytes. Notes on the study in general: Bulk data may be misread because of unexpected Vdelta2 sequences. TRG sequences recurred across donors, whereas TRD sequences stayed essentially private. Around 20% of thymic delta-chain sequences were Vdelta2, with few Vdelta3, unlike blood Vdelta1+ controls. In the thymus, TRG and TRD repertoires looked highly polyclonal with Gaussian CDR3 lengths.

Alphabeta T cells were depleted, then CD3+ Vdelta1+ Vdelta2- thymocytes were FACS-sorted. The V and J ends lost 0 bases and 2 bases, in that order; junction bases with no gene match: 9. There are 17 residues in the CDR3. In germline, CDR1 is TSWWSYY, CDR2 QGS. Sequences come from RNA converted to cDNA by reverse transcription. The CDR3 regions were amplified by multiplex PCR from V-gene primers to a constant-region primer. TCRdb ran CATT on the multiplex PCR reads. Here the sample spans some 73,000 delta-chain clones, more than 30% being singletons. The source of this sequence is a boy in the first two years of life who had congenital heart surgery. V is TRDV1 and J is TRDJ1; TRDD3 aligns across 7 bases. Sample: Vdelta1+ gamma-delta thymocytes from the thymus. Noted subset: FACS-sorted CD3+ TCRalphabeta- TCRVdelta1+ TCRVdelta2- thymocytes. In DNA, the CDR3 is TGTGCTCTTGGGGAACTAGGGCACGACTGGGGTACCGATAAACTCATCTTT. Encoded protein: CALGELGHDWGTDKLIF.